This T cell receptor (beta chain) was found in a study of T cell repertoires in cytomegalovirus infection. General study findings and limits: Dominating the ex vivo response were TCR beta clonotypes that were CMV-specific and HLA-C-restricted.

One entry per CDR3 protein, called by TCRdb with MiXCR from the reads. The repertoire holds 76,000 or so distinct CDR3 sequences, with less than 4.5% as singletons. This clonotype was detected many times. Its specificity is not known. From germline, CDR1 is SEHNR and CDR2 FQNEAQ (reference sequence). Trimming removed 5 bases from V and 11 bases from J, with 10 bases in between. The CDR3 spans 12 residues. The TCR was taken from a human donor in good health (CMV status not recorded). Some clones in this sample may be carry-over from other donors' samples. The chain employs TRBV7-9 and TRBJ1-6, with D perhaps matching TRBD1 (5 bases). Sequencing input: PBMCs. CDR3 sequence (DNA): TGTGCCAGCAGCCCAACAGGACCACCCCTCCACTTT. It translates to CASSPTGPPLHF.